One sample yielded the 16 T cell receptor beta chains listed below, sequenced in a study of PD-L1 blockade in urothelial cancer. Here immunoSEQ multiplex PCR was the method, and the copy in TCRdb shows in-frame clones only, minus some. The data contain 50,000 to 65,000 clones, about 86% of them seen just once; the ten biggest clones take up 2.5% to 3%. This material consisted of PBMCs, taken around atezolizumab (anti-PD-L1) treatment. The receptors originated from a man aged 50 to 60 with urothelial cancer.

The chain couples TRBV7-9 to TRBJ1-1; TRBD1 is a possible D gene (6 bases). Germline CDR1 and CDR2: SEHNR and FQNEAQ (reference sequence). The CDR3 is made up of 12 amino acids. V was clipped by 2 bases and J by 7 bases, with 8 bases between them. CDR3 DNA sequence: TGTGCCAGCAGCTTAAAGGACAGTGAAGCTTTCTTT. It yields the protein CASSLKDSEAFF. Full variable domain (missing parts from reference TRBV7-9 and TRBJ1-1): DTGVSQNPRHKITKRGQNVTFRCDPISEHNRLYWYRQTLGQGPEFLTYFQNEAQLEKSRLLSDRFSAERPKGSFSTLEIQRTEQGDSAMYLCASSLKDSEAFFGQGTRLTVV.

As DNA, the CDR3 is TGTGCCAGCAGTTTTACAGGGAACTCCTACGAGCAGTACTTC. Its protein product is CASSFTGNSYEQYF. The rearrangement uses TRBV27 and TRBJ2-7, with a tentative D call TRBD1 (6 bases). Germline V CDR1 and CDR2: MNHEY, SMNVEV (reference sequence). With 3 bases removed from V and 0 bases from J, the gap between germline ends came to 9 bases. This CDR3 comprises 14 residues.

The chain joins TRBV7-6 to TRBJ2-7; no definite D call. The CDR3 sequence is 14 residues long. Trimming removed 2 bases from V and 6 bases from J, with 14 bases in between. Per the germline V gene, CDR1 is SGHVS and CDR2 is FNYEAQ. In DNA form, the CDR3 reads TGTGCCAGCAGCTTATCACGTCGAAAGAGCGAGCAGTACTTC. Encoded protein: CASSLSRRKSEQYF.

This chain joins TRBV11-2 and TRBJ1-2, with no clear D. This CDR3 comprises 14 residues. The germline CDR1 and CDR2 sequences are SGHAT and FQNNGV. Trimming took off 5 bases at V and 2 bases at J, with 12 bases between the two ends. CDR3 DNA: TGTGCCAGCAGCCTGACACGCGAGAACTATGGCTACACCTTC. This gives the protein CASSLTRENYGYTF.

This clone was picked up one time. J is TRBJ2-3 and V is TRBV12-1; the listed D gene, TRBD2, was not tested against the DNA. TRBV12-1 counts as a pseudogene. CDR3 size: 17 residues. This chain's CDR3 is CASSFAPLAGSTDTQYF. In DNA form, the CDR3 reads TGTGCCAGCAGCTTTGCCCCTCTAGCGGGCTCCACAGATACGCAGTATTTT.

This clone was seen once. The chain's CDR3 is CASSLGQGLVAFF. The CDR3 region has the DNA TGTGCCAGCAGTTTAGGACAGGGGCTGGTAGCTTTCTTT. This chain connects TRBV28 to TRBJ1-1, with 9 bases matching TRBD1. J lost 10 bases, V lost 2 bases, and 5 bases had no gene match. The CDR3 consists of 13 residues. Germline-derived CDR1 and CDR2 are MDHEN and SYDVKM.

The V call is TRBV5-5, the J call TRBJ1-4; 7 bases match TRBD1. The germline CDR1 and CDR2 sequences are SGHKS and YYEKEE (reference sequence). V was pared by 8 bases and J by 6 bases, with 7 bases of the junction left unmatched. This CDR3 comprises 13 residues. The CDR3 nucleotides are TGTGCCAGGGGGACAGTCCCGGATGAAAAACTGTTTTTT. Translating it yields CARGTVPDEKLFF.

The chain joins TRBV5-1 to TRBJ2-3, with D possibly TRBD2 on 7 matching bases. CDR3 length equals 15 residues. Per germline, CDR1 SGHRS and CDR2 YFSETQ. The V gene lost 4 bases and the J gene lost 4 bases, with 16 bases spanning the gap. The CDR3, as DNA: TGCGCCAGCAGCCTTCCAGTAGGGGGGGCAGATACGCAGTATTTT. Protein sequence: CASSLPVGGADTQYF.

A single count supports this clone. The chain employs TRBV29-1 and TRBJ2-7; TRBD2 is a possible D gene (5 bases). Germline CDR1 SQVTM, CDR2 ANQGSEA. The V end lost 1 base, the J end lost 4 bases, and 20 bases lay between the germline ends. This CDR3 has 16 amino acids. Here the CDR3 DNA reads TGCAGCGTTGAAGGTGGCGGCAGCGGCCTCTTTTACGAGCAGTACTTC. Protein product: CSVEGGGSGLFYEQYF.

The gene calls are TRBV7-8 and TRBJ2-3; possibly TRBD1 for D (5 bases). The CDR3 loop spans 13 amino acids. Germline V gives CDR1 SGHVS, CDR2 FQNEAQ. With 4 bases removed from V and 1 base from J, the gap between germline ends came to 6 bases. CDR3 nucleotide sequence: TGTGCCAGCAGCTCACAGGGCACAGATACGCAGTATTTT. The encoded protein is CASSSQGTDTQYF.

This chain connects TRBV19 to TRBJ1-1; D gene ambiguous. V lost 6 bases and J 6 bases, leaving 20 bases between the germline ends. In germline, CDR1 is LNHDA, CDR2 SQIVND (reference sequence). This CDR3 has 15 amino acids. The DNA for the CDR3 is TGTGCCAGTAGGGTCCCCCGCGGGTCACTCGCTGAAGCTTTCTTT. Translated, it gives CASRVPRGSLAEAFF.

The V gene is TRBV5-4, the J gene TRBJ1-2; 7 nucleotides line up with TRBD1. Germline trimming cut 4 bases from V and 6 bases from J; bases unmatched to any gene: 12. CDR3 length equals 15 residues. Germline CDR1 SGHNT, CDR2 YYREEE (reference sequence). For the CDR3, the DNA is TGTGCCAGCAGCCAAGCCGACAGGGCTAGCGATGGCTACACCTTC. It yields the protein CASSQADRASDGYTF.

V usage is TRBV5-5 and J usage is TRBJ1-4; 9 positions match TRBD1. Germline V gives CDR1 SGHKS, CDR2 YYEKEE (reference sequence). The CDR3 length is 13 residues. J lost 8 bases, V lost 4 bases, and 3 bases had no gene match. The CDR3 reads CASSGTGREKLFF. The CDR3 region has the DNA TGTGCCAGCAGCGGGACAGGGCGGGAAAAACTGTTTTTT.

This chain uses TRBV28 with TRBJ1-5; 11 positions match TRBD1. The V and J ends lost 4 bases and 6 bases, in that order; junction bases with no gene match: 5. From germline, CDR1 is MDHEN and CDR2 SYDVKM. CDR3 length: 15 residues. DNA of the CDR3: TGTGCCAGCAGTTCCCCCGGGACAGGGGGTCAGCCCCAGCATTTT. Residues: CASSSPGTGGQPQHF. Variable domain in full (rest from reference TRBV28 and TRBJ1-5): DVKVTQSSRYLVKRTGEKVFLECVQDMDHENMFWYRQDPGLGLRLIYFSYDVKMKEKGDIPEGYSVSREKKERFSLILESASTNQTSMYLCASSSPGTGGQPQHFGDGTRLSIL.

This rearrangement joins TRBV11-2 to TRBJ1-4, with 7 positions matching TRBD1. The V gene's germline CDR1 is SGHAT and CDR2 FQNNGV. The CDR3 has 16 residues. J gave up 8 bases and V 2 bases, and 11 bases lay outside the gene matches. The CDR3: CASSLRTRQGMEKLFF. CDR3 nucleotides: TGTGCCAGCAGCTTAAGGACGAGACAGGGTATGGAAAAACTGTTTTTT. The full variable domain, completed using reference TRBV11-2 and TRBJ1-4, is EAGVAQSPRYKIIEKRQSVAFWCNPISGHATLYWYQQILGQGPKLLIQFQNNGVVDDSQLPKDRFSAERLKGVDSTLKIQPAKLEDSAVYLCASSLRTRQGMEKLFFGSGTQLSVL.

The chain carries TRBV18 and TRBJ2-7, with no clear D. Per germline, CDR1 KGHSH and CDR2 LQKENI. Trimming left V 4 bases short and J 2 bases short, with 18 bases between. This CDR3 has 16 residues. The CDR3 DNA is TGTGCCAGCTCACTTTCTACCGGGTCCTACACCTACGAGCAGTACTTC. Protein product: CASSLSTGSYTYEQYF.